Listed here are 27 T cell receptor beta chains from one sample, sequenced in a study of control samples from healthy donors and cancer patients (dated by TCRdb to 2020 to 2021). Library creation used the immunoSEQ multiplex PCR assay. What TCRdb holds here is the immuneACCESS table cut down to in-frame rearrangements. Part of the clones is not present; checked against another copy, under half of the missing clones reflect an unresolved V gene, and the others are unexplained. The table for this sample lists about 130,000 clones; approximately 91% of them were counted only once. Roughly 3.2% of the sample comes from the top ten. The sample consisted of blood. The receptors were gathered from a man aged 45-60 years in good health.

The chain employs TRBV5-1 and TRBJ2-2; D gene ambiguous. The germline V gene encodes CDR1 SGHRS and CDR2 YFSETQ. This CDR3 is 16 amino acids long. V lost 6 bases to trimming and J lost 1 base, with 16 bases between them. This CDR3 is CASKLWFPLNTGELFF. CDR3 DNA sequence: TGCGCCAGCAAATTATGGTTCCCACTGAACACCGGGGAGCTGTTTTTT. Full variable domain (missing parts from reference TRBV5-1 and TRBJ2-2): KAGVTQTPRYLIKTRGQQVTLSCSPISGHRSVSWYQQTPGQGLQFLFEYFSETQRNKGNFPGRFSGRQFSNSRSEMNVSTLELGDSALYLCASKLWFPLNTGELFFGEGSRLTVL.

This chain connects TRBV12-3 or TRBV12-4 to TRBJ1-6, with D tentatively TRBD1 (5 bases). V lost 4 bases and J 9 bases, leaving 10 bases between the germline ends. The CDR3 spans 13 residues. Written as DNA, the CDR3 is TGTGCCAGCAGTTCTAGTCAGGGTTCACCCCTCCACTTT. Its translation: CASSSSQGSPLHF.

The table lists this clone with a few counts. V and J are TRBV7-8 and TRBJ1-5; a weak D match, TRBD1 (5 bases). With 1 base removed from V and 7 bases from J, the gap between germline ends came to 14 bases. The CDR3 loop spans 15 amino acids. CDR1 is SGHVS and CDR2 is FQNEAQ in the germline V gene. CDR3 loop: CASSLVDRGGQPQHF. In DNA form, the CDR3 reads TGTGCCAGCAGCTTAGTAGACAGAGGCGGACAGCCCCAGCATTTT.

The CDR3 bases are TGTGCCAGCAGGTGGACAGGGGCGAACACCGGGGAGCTGTTTTTT. Translating it yields CASRWTGANTGELFF. This chain joins TRBV3-1 (or the pseudogene TRBV3-2) and TRBJ2-2, with 9 bases lining up with TRBD1. The CDR3 covers 15 residues. V shed 6 bases, J shed 0 bases, and the junction held 2 bases outside the gene matches. Germline CDR1 is LGHDT and CDR2 is YNNKEL (reference sequence).

The chain links TRBV7-9 to TRBJ1-1; weak D call: TRBD1 (6 bases). Trimming pared 7 bases from V and 1 base from J, leaving 16 bases between. Germline lookup yields CDR1 SEHNR and CDR2 FQNEAQ (reference sequence). The CDR3 is made up of 15 amino acids. The chain's CDR3 is CASTSGTGTNTEAFF. CDR3 in DNA: TGTGCCAGCACCTCGGGCACAGGGACGAACACTGAAGCTTTCTTT.

The genes are TRBV25-1 and TRBJ2-5; 10 positions match TRBD1. The CDR3 covers 15 residues. The germline V gene has CDR1 MGHDK and CDR2 SYGVNS. Trimming cost V 2 bases and J 4 bases; bases outside gene matches: 4. DNA of the CDR3: TGTGCCAGCAGTGAAGCGACAGGGGGCGCAGAGACCCAGTACTTC. It specifies CASSEATGGAETQYF.

The V call is TRBV11-2, the J call TRBJ2-5; D might be TRBD2 (6 bases). Deletions cut 3 bases from V and 5 bases from J, with 10 bases between. This CDR3 region has 13 residues. Looked up from germline, CDR1 is SGHAT and CDR2 is FQNNGV. The CDR3 region is CASSFSSVETQYF. The CDR3 region has the DNA TGTGCCAGCAGCTTCTCTAGCGTCGAGACCCAGTACTTC. Together with reference TRBV11-2 and TRBJ2-5, the CDR3 gives the full variable domain: EAGVAQSPRYKIIEKRQSVAFWCNPISGHATLYWYQQILGQGPKLLIQFQNNGVVDDSQLPKDRFSAERLKGVDSTLKIQPAKLEDSAVYLCASSFSSVETQYFGPGTRLLVL.

The chain combines TRBV3-1 (or the pseudogene TRBV3-2) with TRBJ1-6; 10 bases match TRBD1. Germline V gene sequence: CDR1 LGHDT, CDR2 YNNKEL (reference sequence). The CDR3 loop spans 16 amino acids. V trimming: 4 bases; J trimming: 1 base; junction bases outside the gene matches: 1. The CDR3 loop reads CASSRTGGSYNSPLHF. The CDR3 DNA follows: TGTGCCAGCAGCCGGACAGGGGGTTCCTATAATTCACCCCTCCACTTT.

The chain employs TRBV19 and TRBJ1-2, with 8 nucleotides matching TRBD1. The V and J ends lost 6 bases and 7 bases, in that order; junction bases with no gene match: 7. CDR1 is LNHDA, CDR2 SQIVND, per germline (reference sequence). The CDR3 is 13 amino acids. DNA of the CDR3: TGTGCCAGTAGGATACAGGGGGAGTTTGGCTACACCTTC. Residues: CASRIQGEFGYTF.

The chain has TRBV11-3 and TRBJ2-7; D remains unclear. CDR1 is SGHNT and CDR2 is YENEEA in the germline V gene. The CDR3 spans 13 residues. Between the trimmed V and J ends, which lost 0 bases and 7 bases, there was a span of 10 bases. CDR3 sequence reads: CASSLDRLPEQYF. The CDR3 DNA sequence: TGTGCCAGCAGCTTAGATCGTCTGCCTGAGCAGTACTTC.

The chain is built from TRBV2 and TRBJ1-5, with D possibly matching TRBD1 (6 bases). The CDR3 loop spans 15 amino acids. In germline, CDR1 is SNHLY, CDR2 FYNNEI. The V end lost 6 bases, the J end lost 3 bases, and 15 bases lay between the germline ends. CDR3 region: CASRDEQGANQPQHF. The CDR3 DNA sequence: TGTGCCAGCAGGGACGAACAGGGTGCCAATCAGCCCCAGCATTTT.

This chain joins TRBV19 and TRBJ2-1; tentative D call: TRBD2 (6 bases). V shed 3 bases and J shed 6 bases, with 18 bases lying between them. Germline V CDR1 and CDR2: LNHDA, SQIVND (reference sequence). CDR3 length: 16 amino acids. The CDR3 sequence: CASSMSGVGLINEQFF. In DNA form, the CDR3 reads TGTGCCAGTAGTATGTCGGGGGTAGGGTTAATCAATGAGCAGTTCTTC.

This sequence joins TRBV5-1 and TRBJ1-3, with D possibly TRBD1 on 6 matching bases. Germline CDR1 reads SGHRS; CDR2 reads YFSETQ. The length of the CDR3 is 16 residues. V lost 3 bases and J 0 bases, leaving 13 bases between the germline ends. CDR3 sequence: CASSSTTGISGNTIYF. CDR3 coding DNA: TGCGCCAGCAGCTCGACTACAGGGATCTCTGGAAACACCATATATTTT.

J is TRBJ2-3 and V is TRBV6-2 or TRBV6-3; no clear D gene. The CDR3 spans 12 residues. From germline, CDR1 is MNHEY and CDR2 SVGEGT. Trimming pared 0 bases from V and 5 bases from J, leaving 3 bases between. CDR3 nucleotides: TGTGCCAGCAGTTACTCGATAGATACGCAGTATTTT. This gives the protein CASSYSIDTQYF.

V usage is TRBV6-5 and J usage is TRBJ1-1; 9 bases match TRBD1. The ends lost 6 bases at V and 5 bases at J; junction bases unmatched: 4. CDR1 MNHEY and CDR2 SVGAGI come from the germline V gene. This CDR3 region has 13 residues. The CDR3 DNA reads as TGTGCCAGCAGCATTGGACAGGGGACTGAAGCTTTCTTT. As protein: CASSIGQGTEAFF.

This clone was detected only a few times. The chain links TRBV27 to TRBJ1-1, with D maybe TRBD1 (5 bases). The CDR3 has 14 residues. Looked up from germline, CDR1 is MNHEY and CDR2 is SMNVEV (reference sequence). Trimming left V 1 base short and J 5 bases short, with 11 bases between. CDR3 residues: CASSLFGGRTEAFF. Here the CDR3 DNA reads TGTGCCAGCAGTTTATTTGGGGGGAGGACTGAAGCTTTCTTT.

The chain links TRBV4-1 to TRBJ1-2; D is unclear. CDR1 is MGHRA, CDR2 YSYEKL, per germline. The V end lost 2 bases, the J end lost 6 bases, and 13 bases lay between the germline ends. This CDR3 has 14 amino acids. CDR3 DNA sequence: TGCGCCAGCAGCCAACGCATAGGGAGCCATGGCTACACCTTC. Amino acid sequence: CASSQRIGSHGYTF.

This sequence joins TRBV7-2 and TRBJ2-7; 11 bases fit TRBD2. CDR3 length: 15 amino acids. Germline lookup yields CDR1 SGHTA and CDR2 FQGNSA. V was pared by 4 bases and J by 5 bases, with 7 bases of the junction left unmatched. The CDR3 protein is CASSSLAGGLDEQYF. Here the CDR3 DNA reads TGTGCCAGCAGCTCATTAGCGGGGGGGCTAGACGAGCAGTACTTC.

The J gene is TRBJ2-6, the V gene TRBV18; 7 nucleotides match TRBD1. Germline V gene sequence: CDR1 KGHSH, CDR2 LQKENI. Trimming removed 2 bases from V and 2 bases from J; junction bases left unmatched: 0. The CDR3 extends over 15 amino acids. CDR3 bases: TGTGCCAGCTCACCAACAGGGGCTGGGGCCAACGTCCTGACTTTC. Translating gives CASSPTGAGANVLTF.

This CDR3 reads CASSLLAAVHSGNTIYF. CDR3 DNA sequence: TGTGCCAGCAGCTTACTGGCGGCAGTTCACTCTGGAAACACCATATATTTT. The chain is built from TRBV7-9 and TRBJ1-3; D unresolved. The CDR3 spans 17 residues. V was clipped by 2 bases and J by 0 bases, with 14 bases between them. Germline V gene sequence: CDR1 SEHNR, CDR2 FQNEAQ (reference sequence).

The chain employs TRBV24-1 and TRBJ2-2, with D perhaps TRBD1 (6 bases). With 7 bases removed from V and 9 bases from J, the gap between germline ends came to 11 bases. The CDR3 length is 12 residues. Germline lookup yields CDR1 KGHDR and CDR2 SFDVKD. CDR3 residues: CATSGQTRELFF. CDR3 sequence (DNA): TGTGCCACCAGCGGACAGACCAGGGAGCTGTTTTTT.

The J gene is TRBJ1-2, the V gene TRBV19; D is undetermined. Germline V gene lookup returns CDR1 LNHDA and CDR2 SQIVND (reference sequence). With 5 bases removed from V and 4 bases from J, the gap between germline ends came to 5 bases. The CDR3 loop spans 11 amino acids. The CDR3 DNA reads as TGTGCCAGTAGTGTGGGCTATGGCTACACCTTC. It encodes CASSVGYGYTF.

The chain has TRBV19 and TRBJ2-1; D gene ambiguous. The CDR3 spans 12 residues. Germline V gene sequence: CDR1 LNHDA, CDR2 SQIVND (reference sequence). V shed 6 bases and J shed 4 bases, with 7 bases lying between them. This CDR3 reads CASRERYNEQFF. DNA for the CDR3: TGTGCCAGTAGGGAAAGATACAATGAGCAGTTCTTC.

This clone was seen a handful of times. V usage is TRBV12-3 or TRBV12-4 and J usage is TRBJ2-7; D is undetermined. This CDR3 has 13 amino acids. Trimming removed 6 bases at V and 2 bases at J, with 11 bases between. CDR3: CASSDRATYEQYF. The CDR3 coding sequence is TGTGCCAGCAGCGACCGGGCCACCTACGAGCAGTACTTC.

This clone was observed a few times. The V call is TRBV27, the J call TRBJ1-6; D call uncertain. CDR3 length: 21 residues. From germline, CDR1 is MNHEY and CDR2 SMNVEV (reference sequence). The V end was cut by 2 bases, the J end by 0 bases, with 23 bases between. CDR3 residues: CASSLSARMAPTSSYNSPLHF. CDR3 coding DNA: TGTGCCAGCAGTTTAAGCGCGCGGATGGCCCCTACGAGCTCCTATAATTCACCCCTCCACTTT.

The genes are TRBV5-1 and TRBJ2-3, with D unclear. Germline V gives CDR1 SGHRS, CDR2 YFSETQ. The CDR3 runs to 12 residues. Trimming took off 1 base at V and 5 bases at J, with 5 bases between the two ends. The CDR3: CASSLSQDTQYF. CDR3 DNA: TGCGCCAGCAGCTTGTCACAAGATACGCAGTATTTT.

V is TRBV4-1 and J is TRBJ2-1; TRBD2 agrees at 15 bases. The CDR3 runs 19 residues. Unmatched junction bases numbered 15, after V lost 5 bases and J lost 7 bases. CDR1 and CDR2 (germline): MGHRA, YSYEKL. CDR3 bases: TGCGCCAGCAGCACAGGACAGGGAGGACTAGCGGGGGGGATGAATGAGCAGTTCTTC. It translates to CASSTGQGGLAGGMNEQFF.